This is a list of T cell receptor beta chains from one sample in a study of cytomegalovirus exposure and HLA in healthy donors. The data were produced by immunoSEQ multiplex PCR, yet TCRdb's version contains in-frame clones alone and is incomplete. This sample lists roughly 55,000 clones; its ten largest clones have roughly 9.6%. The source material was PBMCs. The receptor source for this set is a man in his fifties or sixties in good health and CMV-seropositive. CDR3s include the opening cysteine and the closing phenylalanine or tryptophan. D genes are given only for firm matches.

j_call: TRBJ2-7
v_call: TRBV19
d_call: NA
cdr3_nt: TGTGCCAGTAGTTCGGGTGTTTGGGAGCAGTACTTC
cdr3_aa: CASSSGVWEQYF

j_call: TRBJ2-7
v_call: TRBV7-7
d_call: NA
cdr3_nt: TGTGCTAGCAGCTTAGGGATGTCGGAGGCCTACGAGCAGTACTTC
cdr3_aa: CASSLGMSEAYEQYF

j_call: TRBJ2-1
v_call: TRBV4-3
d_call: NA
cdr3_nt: TGCGCCAGCAGCCAAGATAAAAGCGGGCCATACAATGAGCAGTTCTTC
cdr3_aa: CASSQDKSGPYNEQFF

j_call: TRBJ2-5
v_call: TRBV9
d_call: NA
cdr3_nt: TGTGCCAGCAGCGTAGGGATGGGCCTCGGGACCCAGTACTTC
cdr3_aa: CASSVGMGLGTQYF

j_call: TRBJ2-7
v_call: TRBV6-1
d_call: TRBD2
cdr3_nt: TGTGCCAGCGGCCCAGGGACTAGCGGGCTTGGCGAGCAGTACTTC
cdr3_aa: CASGPGTSGLGEQYF

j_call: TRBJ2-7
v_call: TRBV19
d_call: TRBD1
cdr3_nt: TGTGCCAGTAGATCAGGGGACAGGGGATCCTACGAGCAGTACTTC
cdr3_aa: CASRSGDRGSYEQYF

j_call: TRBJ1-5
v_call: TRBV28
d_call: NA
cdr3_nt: TGTGCCAGCAGACCCGGGGGGGGCAAAAGCAATCAGCCCCAGCATTTT
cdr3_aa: CASRPGGGKSNQPQHF

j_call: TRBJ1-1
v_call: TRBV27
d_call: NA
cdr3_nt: TGTGCCAGCAGTTTCCGTCAGGGGCTGAGTGAAGCTTTCTTT
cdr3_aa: CASSFRQGLSEAFF

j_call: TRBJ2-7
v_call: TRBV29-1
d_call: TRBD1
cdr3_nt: TGCAGCGTTGGGGACAGGGGCTTTAGCTCCTACGAGCAGTACTTC
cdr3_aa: CSVGDRGFSSYEQYF

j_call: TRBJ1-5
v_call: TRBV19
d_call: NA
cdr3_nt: TGTGCCAGTAGTCGGGGGGGAGGAGTCTATAGCAATCAGCCCCAGCATTTT
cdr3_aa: CASSRGGGVYSNQPQHF

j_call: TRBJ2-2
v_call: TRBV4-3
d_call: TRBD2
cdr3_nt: TGCGCCAGCAGCCTGTCCCAGCGGGACGGGGAGCTGTTTTTT
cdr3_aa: CASSLSQRDGELFF

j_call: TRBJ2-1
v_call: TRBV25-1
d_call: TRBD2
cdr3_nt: TGTGCCAGCAGTCTAGCGGGAGGCCCCAATGAGCAGTTCTTC
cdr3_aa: CASSLAGGPNEQFF

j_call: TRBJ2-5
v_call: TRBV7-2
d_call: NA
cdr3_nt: TGTGCCAGCAGCCAGGGGAGCTTAGAGACCCAGTACTTC
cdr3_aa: CASSQGSLETQYF

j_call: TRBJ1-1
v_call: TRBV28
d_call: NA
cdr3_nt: TGTGCCAGCAGTACCGGGACAATGAACACTGAAGCTTTCTTT
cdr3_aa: CASSTGTMNTEAFF

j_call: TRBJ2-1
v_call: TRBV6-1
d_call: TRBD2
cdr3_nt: TGTGCCAGCAGTGAAGAGGCTAGCGGCTCCTACAATGAGCAGTTCTTC
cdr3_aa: CASSEEASGSYNEQFF

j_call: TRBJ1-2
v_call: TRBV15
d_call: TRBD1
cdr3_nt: TGTGCCACCAGCAGAGATATTGGACAGGCCTATGGCTACACCTTC
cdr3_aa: CATSRDIGQAYGYTF

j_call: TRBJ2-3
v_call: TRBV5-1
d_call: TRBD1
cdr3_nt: TGCGCCAGCAGCTTGGCCGGACAGGGAACGCAGTATTTT
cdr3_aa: CASSLAGQGTQYF

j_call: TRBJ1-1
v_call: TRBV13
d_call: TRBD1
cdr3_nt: TGTGCCAGCAGCTGGGGACAGGGGGCCACTGAAGCTTTCTTT
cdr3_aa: CASSWGQGATEAFF

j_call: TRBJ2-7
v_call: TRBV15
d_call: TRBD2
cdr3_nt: TGTGCCACCAGCGTAGCGGGAGATAAGTACGAGCAGTACTTC
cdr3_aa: CATSVAGDKYEQYF

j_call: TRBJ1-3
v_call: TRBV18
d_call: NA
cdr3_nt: TGTGCCAGCTCAGAGACTGCAGGAAACACCATATATTTT
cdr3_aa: CASSETAGNTIYF

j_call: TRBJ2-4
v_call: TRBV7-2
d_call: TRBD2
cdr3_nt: TGTGCCAGCAGCTTAGAGCGGGGAGGGGATGGATCCAAAAACATTCAGTACTTC
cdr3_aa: CASSLERGGDGSKNIQYF

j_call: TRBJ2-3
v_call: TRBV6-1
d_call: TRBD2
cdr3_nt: TGTGCCAGCAGTGAAGATGGGGGAGGGCCAGATACGCAGTATTTT
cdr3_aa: CASSEDGGGPDTQYF

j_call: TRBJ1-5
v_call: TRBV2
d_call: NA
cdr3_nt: TGTGCCAGCAAGGTGGACAGCCTTAGCAATCAGCCCCAGCATTTT
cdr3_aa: CASKVDSLSNQPQHF

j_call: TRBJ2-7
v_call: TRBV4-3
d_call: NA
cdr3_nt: TGCGCCAGCAGCCAAGATAACAGGGAAAAGTCCTACGAGCAGTACTTC
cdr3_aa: CASSQDNREKSYEQYF

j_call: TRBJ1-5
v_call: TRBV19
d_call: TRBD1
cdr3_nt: TGTGCCAGTAGTGTTGACAGGGGTCGCAATCAGCCCCAGCATTTT
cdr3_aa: CASSVDRGRNQPQHF

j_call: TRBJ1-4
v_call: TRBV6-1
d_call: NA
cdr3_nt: TGTGCCAGCAGGACAGGTACAACTAATGAAAAACTGTTTTTT
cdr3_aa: CASRTGTTNEKLFF

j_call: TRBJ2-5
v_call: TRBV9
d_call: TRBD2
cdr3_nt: TGTGCCAGCAGGGGCTACAAAGAGACTAGCGGGTGGGGCCAAGAGACCCAGTACTTC
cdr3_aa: CASRGYKETSGWGQETQYF

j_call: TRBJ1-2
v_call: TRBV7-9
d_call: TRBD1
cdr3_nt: TGTGCCAGCAGCTTAGGGGGGACAGGGCCCTTTGGAGGCTACACCTTC
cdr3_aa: CASSLGGTGPFGGYTF